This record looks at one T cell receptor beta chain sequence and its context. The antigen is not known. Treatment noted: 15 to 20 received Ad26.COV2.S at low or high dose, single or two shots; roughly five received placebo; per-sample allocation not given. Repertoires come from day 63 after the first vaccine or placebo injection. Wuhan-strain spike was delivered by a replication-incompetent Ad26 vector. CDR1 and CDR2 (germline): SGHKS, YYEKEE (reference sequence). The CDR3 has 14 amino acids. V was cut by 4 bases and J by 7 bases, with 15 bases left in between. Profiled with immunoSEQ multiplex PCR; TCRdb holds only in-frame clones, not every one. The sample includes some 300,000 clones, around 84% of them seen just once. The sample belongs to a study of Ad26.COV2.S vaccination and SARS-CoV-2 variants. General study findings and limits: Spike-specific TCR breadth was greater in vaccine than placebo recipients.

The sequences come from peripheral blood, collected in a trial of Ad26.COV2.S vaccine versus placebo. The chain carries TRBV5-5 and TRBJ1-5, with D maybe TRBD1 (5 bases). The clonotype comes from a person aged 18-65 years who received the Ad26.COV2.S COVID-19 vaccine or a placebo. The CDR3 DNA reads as TGTGCCAGCAGCCCGGGGGACGTTGGCCAGCCCCAGCATTTT. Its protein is CASSPGDVGQPQHF.